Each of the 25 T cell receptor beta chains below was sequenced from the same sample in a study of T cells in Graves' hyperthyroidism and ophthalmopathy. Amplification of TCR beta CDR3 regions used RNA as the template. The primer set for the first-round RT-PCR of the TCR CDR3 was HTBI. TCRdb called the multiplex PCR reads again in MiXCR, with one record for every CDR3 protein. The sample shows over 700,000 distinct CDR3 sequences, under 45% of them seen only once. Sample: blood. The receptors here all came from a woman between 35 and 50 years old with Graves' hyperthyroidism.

DNA for the CDR3: TGTGCCAGCTCAGTCGATGAAGTGAGCGAGCAGTACTTC. Translated: CASSVDEVSEQYF. The rearrangement joins TRBV5-6 to TRBJ2-7, with D unresolved. This CDR3 contains 13 residues. With 7 bases removed from V and 6 bases from J, the gap between germline ends came to 17 bases. Per the germline V gene, CDR1 is SGHDT and CDR2 is YYEEEE.

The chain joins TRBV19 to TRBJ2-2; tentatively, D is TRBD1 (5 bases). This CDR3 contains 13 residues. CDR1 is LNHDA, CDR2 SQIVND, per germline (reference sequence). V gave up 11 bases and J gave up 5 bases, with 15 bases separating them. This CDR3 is CAWNGHQTGELFF. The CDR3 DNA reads TGTGCCTGGAATGGACACCAAACCGGGGAGCTGTTTTTT.

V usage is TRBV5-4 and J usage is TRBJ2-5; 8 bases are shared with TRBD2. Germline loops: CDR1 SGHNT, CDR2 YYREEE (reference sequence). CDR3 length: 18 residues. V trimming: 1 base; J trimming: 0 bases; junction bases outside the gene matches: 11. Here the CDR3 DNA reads TGTGCCAGCAGCTTGCGACATGCGGGGGGTCTGTACCAAGAGACCCAGTACTTC. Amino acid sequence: CASSLRHAGGLYQETQYF.

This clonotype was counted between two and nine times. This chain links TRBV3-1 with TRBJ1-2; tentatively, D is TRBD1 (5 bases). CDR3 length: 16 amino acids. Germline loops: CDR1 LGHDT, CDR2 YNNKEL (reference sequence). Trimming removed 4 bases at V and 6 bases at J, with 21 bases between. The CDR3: CASSPLPGTGGNGYTF. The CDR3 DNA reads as TGTGCCAGCAGCCCTCTACCAGGCACAGGTGGGAATGGCTACACCTTC.

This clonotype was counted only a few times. CDR3 sequence (DNA): TGTGCCAGCACCCTCGGAGGGGCAAAGACCCAGTACTTC. Protein sequence: CASTLGGAKTQYF. The chain recombines TRBV3-1 with TRBJ2-5; tentatively, D is TRBD2 (6 bases). The CDR3 consists of 13 residues. Trimming left V 7 bases short and J 6 bases short, with 15 bases between. Germline lookup yields CDR1 LGHDT and CDR2 YNNKEL (reference sequence).

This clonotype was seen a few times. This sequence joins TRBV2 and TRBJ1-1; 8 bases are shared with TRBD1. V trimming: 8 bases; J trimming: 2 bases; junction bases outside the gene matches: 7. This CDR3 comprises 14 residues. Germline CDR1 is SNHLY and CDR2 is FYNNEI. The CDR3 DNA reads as TGTGCCAGCCAGGGGGCATTACTCAACACTGAAGCTTTCTTT. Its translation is CASQGALLNTEAFF.

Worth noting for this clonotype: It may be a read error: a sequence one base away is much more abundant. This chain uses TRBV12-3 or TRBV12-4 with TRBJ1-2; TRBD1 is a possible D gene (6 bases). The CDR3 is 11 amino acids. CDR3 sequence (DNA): TGTGCCAGCAGAACAGGGAATGGCCACACCTTC. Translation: CASRTGNGHTF.

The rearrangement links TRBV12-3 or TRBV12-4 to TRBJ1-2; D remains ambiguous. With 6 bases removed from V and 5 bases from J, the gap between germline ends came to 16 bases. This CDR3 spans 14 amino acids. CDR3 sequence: CASSLHSLRYGYTF. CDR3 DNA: TGTGCCAGCAGCCTCCACAGTCTTCGGTATGGCTACACCTTC.

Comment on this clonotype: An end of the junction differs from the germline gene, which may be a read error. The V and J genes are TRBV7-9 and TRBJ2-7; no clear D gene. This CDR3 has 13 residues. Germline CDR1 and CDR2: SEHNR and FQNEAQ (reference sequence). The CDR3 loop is CASSQVETDEQYF. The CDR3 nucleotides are TGCGCCAGCAGCCAAGTGGAGACGGATGAGCAGTACTTC.

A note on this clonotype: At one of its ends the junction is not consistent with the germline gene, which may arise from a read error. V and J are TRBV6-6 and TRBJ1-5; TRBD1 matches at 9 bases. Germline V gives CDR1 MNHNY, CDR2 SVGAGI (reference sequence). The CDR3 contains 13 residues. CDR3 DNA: TGTGCCAGCAGTACAGGGGGCAATCGGCCCCAGCATTTT. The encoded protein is CASSTGGNRPQHF.

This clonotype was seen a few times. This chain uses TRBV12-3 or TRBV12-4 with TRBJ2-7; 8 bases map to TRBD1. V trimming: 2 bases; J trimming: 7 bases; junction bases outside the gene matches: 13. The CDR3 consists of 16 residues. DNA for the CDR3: TGTGCCAGCAGTTTAACTTGGTCAGGGGGCCTCGAGGAGCAGTACTTC. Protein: CASSLTWSGGLEEQYF.

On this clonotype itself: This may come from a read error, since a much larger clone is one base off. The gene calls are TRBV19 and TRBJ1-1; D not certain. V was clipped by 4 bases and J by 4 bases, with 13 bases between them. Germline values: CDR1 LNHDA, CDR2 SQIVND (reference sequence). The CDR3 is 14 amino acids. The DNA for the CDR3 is TGTGCCAGTAGTACCGATTCACGGAGCACTGAAGCTTTCTTT. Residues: CASSTDSRSTEAFF.

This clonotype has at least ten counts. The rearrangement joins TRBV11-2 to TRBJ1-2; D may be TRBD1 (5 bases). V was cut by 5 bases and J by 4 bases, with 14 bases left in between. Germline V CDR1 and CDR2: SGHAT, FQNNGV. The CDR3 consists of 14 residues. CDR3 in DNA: TGTGCCAGCAGCGCCGGCGGGACGGCCTATGGCTACACCTTC. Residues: CASSAGGTAYGYTF.

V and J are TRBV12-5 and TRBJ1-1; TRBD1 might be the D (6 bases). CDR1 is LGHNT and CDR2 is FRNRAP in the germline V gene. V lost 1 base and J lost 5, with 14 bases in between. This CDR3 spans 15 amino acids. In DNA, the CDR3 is TGTGCTAGTGGTTTGGGGGCAGGGAGGGGGACTGAAGCTTTCTTT. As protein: CASGLGAGRGTEAFF.

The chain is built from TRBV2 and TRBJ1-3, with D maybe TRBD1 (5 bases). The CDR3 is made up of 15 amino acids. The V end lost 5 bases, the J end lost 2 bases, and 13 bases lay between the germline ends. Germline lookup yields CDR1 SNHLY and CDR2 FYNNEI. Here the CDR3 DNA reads TGTGCCAGCAGTTCCAGCGGCAGGGCTGGAAACACCATATATTTT. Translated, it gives CASSSSGRAGNTIYF.

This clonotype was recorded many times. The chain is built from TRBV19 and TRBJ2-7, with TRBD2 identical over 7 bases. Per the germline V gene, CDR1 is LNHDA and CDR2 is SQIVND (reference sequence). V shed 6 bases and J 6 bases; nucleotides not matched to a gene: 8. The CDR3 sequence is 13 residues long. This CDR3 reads CASSGLEGVEQYF. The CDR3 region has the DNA TGTGCCAGTAGCGGACTAGAAGGGGTCGAGCAGTACTTC. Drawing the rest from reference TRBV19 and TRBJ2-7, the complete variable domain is DGGITQSPKYLFRKEGQNVTLSCEQNLNHDAMYWYRQDPGQGLRLIYYSQIVNDFQKGDIAEGYSVSREKKESFPLTVTSAQKNPTAFYLCASSGLEGVEQYFGPGTRLTVT.

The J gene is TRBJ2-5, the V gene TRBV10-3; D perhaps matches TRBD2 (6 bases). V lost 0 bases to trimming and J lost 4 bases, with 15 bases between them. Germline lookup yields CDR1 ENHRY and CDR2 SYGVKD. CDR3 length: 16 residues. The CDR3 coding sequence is TGTGCCATCAGTGAGTCTGGCCCAGAAGCGGGAGAGACCCAGTACTTC. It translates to CAISESGPEAGETQYF.

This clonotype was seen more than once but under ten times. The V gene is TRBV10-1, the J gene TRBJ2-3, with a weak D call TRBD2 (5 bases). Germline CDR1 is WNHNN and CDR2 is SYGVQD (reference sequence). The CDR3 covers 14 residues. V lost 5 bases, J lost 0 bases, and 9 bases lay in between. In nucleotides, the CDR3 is TGCGCCAGCAGTTCGTCGGGGAGCACAGATACGCAGTATTTT. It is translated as CASSSSGSTDTQYF.

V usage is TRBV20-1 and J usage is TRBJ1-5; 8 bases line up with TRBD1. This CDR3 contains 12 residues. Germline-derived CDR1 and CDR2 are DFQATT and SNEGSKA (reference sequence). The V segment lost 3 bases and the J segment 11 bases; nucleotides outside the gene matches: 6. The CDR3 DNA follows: TGCAGTGCTAGGGATCAGGGGGCAGCCCAGCATTTT. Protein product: CSARDQGAAQHF.

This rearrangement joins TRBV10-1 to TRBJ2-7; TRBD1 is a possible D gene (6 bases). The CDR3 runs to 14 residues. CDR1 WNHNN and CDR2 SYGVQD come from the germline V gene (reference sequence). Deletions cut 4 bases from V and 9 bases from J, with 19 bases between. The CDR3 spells CASSVDSNTDTQYF. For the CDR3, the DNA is TGCGCCAGCAGTGTGGACAGCAACACAGATACGCAGTACTTC.

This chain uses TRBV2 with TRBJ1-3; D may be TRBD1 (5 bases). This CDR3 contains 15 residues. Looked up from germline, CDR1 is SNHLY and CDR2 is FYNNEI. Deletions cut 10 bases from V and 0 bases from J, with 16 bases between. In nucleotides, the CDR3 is TGTGCCAACAGGTTACAGGACTCCTCTGGAAACACCATATATTTT. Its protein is CANRLQDSSGNTIYF.

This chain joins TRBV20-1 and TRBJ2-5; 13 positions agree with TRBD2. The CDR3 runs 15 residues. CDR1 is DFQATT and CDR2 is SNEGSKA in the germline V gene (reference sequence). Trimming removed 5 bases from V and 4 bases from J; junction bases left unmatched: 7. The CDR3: CSAPQLAGGPETQYF. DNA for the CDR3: TGCAGTGCTCCCCAACTAGCGGGGGGGCCAGAGACCCAGTACTTC.

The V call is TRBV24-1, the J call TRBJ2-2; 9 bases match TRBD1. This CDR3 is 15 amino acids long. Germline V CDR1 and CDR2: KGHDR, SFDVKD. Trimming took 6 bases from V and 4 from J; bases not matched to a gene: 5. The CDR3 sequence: CATSQQGAGTGELFF. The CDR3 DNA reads TGTGCCACCAGTCAACAGGGGGCCGGCACCGGGGAGCTGTTTTTT.

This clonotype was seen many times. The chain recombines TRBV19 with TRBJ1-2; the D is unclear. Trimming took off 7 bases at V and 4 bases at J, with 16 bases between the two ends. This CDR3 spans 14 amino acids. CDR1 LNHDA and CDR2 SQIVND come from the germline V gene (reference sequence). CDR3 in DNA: TGTGCCAGTACCTCCGGCGGGCCTGGCTATGGCTACACCTTC. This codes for CASTSGGPGYGYTF.

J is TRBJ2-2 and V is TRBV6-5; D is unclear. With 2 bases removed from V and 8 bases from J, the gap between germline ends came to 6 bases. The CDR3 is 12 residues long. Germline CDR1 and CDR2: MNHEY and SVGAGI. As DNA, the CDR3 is TGTGCCAGCAGTTACACTACAGGGGAGCTGTTTTTT. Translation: CASSYTTGELFF.